This entry concerns a single TCR beta chain. Its target is not known. The sample originates from a study of cytotoxic CD8 clonotypes in ibrutinib-treated CLL. The overall study: Specimens for response were gathered following a median around a year of therapy, spanning 6 to 36. Mean productive templates were around 260,000; mean productive rearrangements were about 90,000. Study results and caveats: Baseline clonality, higher than in age-matched healthy donors, tracked circulating CD8+ T-cell counts.

Trimming took 4 bases from V and 7 from J; bases not matched to a gene: 8. The CDR3 is made up of 14 amino acids. CDR1 SGHAT and CDR2 FQNNGV come from the germline V gene. Repertoires were generated with immunoSEQ multiplex PCR, while TCRdb's copy carries only in-frame clones and drops some. The data show about 68,000 clones, 68% seen once. The starting material was PBMCs, obtained after 12 months of ibrutinib treatment. The receptor comes from a human donor with chronic lymphocytic leukemia. The gene calls are TRBV11-2 and TRBJ2-5, with TRBD2 matching over 8 bases. Here the CDR3 reads CASSSAGLAVTQYF. The CDR3 DNA is TGTGCCAGCAGCTCAGCAGGACTAGCAGTGACCCAGTACTTC.